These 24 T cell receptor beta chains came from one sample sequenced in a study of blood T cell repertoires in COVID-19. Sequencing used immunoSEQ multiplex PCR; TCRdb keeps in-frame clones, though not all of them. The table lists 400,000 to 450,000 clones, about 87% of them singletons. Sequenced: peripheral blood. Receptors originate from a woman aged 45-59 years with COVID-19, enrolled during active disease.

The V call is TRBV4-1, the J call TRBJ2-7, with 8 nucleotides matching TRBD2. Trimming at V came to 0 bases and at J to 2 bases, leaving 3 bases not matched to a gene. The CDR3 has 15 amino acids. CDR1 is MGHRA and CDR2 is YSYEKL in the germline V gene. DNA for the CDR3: TGCGCCAGCAGCCAAGACGGTAGCGGGGCCTACGAGCAGTACTTC. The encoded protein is CASSQDGSGAYEQYF.

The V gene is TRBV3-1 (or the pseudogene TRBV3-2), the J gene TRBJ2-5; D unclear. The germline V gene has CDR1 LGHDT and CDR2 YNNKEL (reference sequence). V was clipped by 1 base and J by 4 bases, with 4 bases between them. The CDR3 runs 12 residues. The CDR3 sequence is CASSQGRETQYF. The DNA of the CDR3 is TGTGCCAGCAGCCAAGGTCGAGAGACCCAGTACTTC.

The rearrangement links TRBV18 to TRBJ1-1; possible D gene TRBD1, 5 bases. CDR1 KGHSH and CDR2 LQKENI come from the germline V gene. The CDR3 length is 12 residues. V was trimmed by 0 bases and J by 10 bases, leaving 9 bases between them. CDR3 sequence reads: CASSPPLGPAFF. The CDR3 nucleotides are TGTGCCAGCTCACCACCGCTGGGGCCAGCTTTCTTT.

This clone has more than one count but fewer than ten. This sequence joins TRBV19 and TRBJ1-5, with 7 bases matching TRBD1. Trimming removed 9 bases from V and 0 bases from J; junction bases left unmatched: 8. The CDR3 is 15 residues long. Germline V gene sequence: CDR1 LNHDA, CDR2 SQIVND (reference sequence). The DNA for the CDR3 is TGTGCCAGCCGACAGGGAGTATTTAGCAATCAGCCCCAGCATTTT. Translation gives CASRQGVFSNQPQHF. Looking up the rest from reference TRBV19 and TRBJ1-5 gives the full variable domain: DGGITQSPKYLFRKEGQNVTLSCEQNLNHDAMYWYRQDPGQGLRLIYYSQIVNDFQKGDIAEGYSVSREKKESFPLTVTSAQKNPTAFYLCASRQGVFSNQPQHFGDGTRLSIL.

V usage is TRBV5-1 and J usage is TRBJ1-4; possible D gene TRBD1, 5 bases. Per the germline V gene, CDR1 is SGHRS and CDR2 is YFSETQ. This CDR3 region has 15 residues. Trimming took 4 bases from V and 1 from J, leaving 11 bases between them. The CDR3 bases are TGCGCCAGCAGCCTCCAAACAGGAACTAATGAAAAACTGTTTTTT. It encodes CASSLQTGTNEKLFF.

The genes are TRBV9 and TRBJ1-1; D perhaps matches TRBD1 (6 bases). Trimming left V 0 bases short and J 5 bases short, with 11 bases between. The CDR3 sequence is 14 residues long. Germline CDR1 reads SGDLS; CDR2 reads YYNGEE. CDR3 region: CASSVGPGDTEAFF. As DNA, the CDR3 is TGTGCCAGCAGCGTAGGGCCAGGGGATACTGAAGCTTTCTTT. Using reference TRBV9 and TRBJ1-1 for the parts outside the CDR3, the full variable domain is DSGVTQTPKHLITATGQRVTLRCSPRSGDLSVYWYQQSLDQGLQFLIQYYNGEERAKGNILERFSAQQFPDLHSELNLSSLELGDSALYFCASSVGPGDTEAFFGQGTRLTVV.

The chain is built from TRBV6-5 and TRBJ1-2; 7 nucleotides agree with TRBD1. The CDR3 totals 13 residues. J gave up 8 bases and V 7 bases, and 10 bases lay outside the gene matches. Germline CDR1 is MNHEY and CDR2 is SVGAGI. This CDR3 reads CASISPQGGGYTF. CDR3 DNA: TGTGCCAGCATAAGCCCGCAGGGGGGAGGCTACACCTTC.

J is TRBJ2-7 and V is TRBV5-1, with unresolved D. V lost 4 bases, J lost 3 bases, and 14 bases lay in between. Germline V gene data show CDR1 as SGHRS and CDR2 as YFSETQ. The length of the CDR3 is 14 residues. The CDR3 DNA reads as TGCGCCAGCAGCCTCTCCGGCGGCCTCTACGAGCAGTACTTC. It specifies CASSLSGGLYEQYF.

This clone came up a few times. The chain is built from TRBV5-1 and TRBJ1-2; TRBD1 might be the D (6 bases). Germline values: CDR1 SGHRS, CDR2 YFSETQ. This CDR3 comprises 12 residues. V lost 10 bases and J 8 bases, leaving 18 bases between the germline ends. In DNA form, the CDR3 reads TGCGCCTCAAGTCGGGACACCCTGGGCTACACCTTC. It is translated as CASSRDTLGYTF.

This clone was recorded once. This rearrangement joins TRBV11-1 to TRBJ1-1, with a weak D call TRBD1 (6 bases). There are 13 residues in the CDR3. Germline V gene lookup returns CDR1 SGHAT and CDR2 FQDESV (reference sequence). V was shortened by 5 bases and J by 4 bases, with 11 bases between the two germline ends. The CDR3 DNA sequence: TGTGCCAGCAGCACTCGACAGGCCACTGAAGCTTTCTTT. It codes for CASSTRQATEAFF.

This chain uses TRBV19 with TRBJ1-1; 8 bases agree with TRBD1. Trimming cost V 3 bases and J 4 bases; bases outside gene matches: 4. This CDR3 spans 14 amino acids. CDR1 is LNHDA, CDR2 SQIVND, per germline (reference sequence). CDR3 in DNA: TGTGCCAGTAGTATGGACGGACAGGGCACTGAAGCTTTCTTT. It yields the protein CASSMDGQGTEAFF. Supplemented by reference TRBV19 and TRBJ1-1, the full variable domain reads DGGITQSPKYLFRKEGQNVTLSCEQNLNHDAMYWYRQDPGQGLRLIYYSQIVNDFQKGDIAEGYSVSREKKESFPLTVTSAQKNPTAFYLCASSMDGQGTEAFFGQGTRLTVV.

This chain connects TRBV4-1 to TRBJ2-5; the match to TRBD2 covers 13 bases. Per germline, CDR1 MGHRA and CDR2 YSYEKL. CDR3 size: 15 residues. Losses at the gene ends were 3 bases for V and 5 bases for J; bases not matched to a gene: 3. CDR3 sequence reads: CASSQGTSGTETQYF. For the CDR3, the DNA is TGCGCCAGCAGCCAGGGGACTAGCGGGACGGAGACCCAGTACTTC.

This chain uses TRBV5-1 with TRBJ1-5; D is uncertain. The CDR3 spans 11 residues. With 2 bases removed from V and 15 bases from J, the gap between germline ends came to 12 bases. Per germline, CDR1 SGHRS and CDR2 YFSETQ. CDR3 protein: CASSFPPVRHF. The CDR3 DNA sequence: TGCGCCAGCAGCTTTCCCCCCGTTAGGCATTTT.

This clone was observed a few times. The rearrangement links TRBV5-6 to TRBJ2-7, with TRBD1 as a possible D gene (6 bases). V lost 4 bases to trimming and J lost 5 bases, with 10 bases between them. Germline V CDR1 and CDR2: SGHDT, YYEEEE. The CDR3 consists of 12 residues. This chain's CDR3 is CASSTGFHEQYF. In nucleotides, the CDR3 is TGTGCCAGCAGCACAGGGTTCCACGAGCAGTACTTC.

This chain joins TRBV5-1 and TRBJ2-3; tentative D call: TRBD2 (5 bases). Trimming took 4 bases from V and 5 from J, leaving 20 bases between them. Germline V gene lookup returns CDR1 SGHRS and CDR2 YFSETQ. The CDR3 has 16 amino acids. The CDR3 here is CASSNTRTSDGDTQYF. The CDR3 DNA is TGCGCCAGCAGCAATACTAGGACGTCTGATGGAGATACGCAGTATTTT.

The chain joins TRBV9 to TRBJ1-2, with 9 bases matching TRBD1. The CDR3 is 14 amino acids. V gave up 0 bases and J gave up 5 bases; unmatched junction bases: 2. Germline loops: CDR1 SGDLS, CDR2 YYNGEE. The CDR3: CASSVETGGYGYTF. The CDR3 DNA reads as TGTGCCAGCAGCGTAGAGACAGGGGGATATGGCTACACCTTC.

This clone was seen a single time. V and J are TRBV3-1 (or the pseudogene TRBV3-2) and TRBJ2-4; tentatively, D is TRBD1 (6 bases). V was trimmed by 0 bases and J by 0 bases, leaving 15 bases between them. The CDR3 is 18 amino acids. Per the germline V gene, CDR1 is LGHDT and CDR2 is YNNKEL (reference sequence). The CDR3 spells CASSQDLQGSLAKNIQYF. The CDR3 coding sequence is TGTGCCAGCAGCCAAGATCTGCAGGGGTCCTTAGCCAAAAACATTCAGTACTTC.

CDR3 sequence: CASSVTSGGYNEQFF. The DNA of the CDR3 is TGTGCCAGCAGTGTCACTAGCGGGGGTTACAATGAGCAGTTCTTC. V and J are TRBV2 and TRBJ2-1; 11 nucleotides align to TRBD2. Germline-derived CDR1 and CDR2 are SNHLY and FYNNEI. The CDR3 is 15 residues long. V was pared by 4 bases and J by 4 bases, with 3 bases of the junction left unmatched.

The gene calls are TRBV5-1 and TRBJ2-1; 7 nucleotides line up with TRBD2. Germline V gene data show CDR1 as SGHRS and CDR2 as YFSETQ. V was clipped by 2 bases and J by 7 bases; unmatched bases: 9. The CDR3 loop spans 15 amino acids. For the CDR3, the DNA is TGCGCCAGCAGCTTAAGCCAGCGGGATGGGAATGAGCAGTTCTTC. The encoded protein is CASSLSQRDGNEQFF.

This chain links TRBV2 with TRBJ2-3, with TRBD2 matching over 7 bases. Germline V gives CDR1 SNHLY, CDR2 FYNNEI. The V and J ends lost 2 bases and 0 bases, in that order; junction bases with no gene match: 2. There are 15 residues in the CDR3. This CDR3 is CASSEWEGSTDTQYF. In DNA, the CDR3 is TGTGCCAGCAGTGAATGGGAGGGGAGCACAGATACGCAGTATTTT.

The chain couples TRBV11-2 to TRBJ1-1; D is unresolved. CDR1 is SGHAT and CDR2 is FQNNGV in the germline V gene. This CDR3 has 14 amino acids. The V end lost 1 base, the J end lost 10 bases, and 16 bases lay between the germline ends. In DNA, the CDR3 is TGTGCCAGCAGCTTAGGTAGCGTGGGAGGGCGAGCTTTCTTT. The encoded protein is CASSLGSVGGRAFF.

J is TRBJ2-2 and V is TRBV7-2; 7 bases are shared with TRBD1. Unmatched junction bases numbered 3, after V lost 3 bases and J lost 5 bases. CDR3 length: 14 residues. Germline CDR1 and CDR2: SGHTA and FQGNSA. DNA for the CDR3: TGTGCCAGCAGCTTTTCCAGGGGGACCGGGGAGCTGTTTTTT. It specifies CASSFSRGTGELFF.

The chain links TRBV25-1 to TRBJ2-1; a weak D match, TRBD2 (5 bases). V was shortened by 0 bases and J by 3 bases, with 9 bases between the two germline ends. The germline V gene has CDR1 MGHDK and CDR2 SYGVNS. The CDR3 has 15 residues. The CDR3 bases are TGTGCCAGCAGTGAATACAGCGGCTACTACAATGAGCAGTTCTTC. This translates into CASSEYSGYYNEQFF.

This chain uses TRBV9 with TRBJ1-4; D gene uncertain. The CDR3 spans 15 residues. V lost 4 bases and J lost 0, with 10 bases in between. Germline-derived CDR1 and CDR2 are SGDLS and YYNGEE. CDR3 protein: CASSPSGATNEKLFF. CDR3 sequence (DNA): TGTGCCAGCAGCCCAAGCGGGGCAACTAATGAAAAACTGTTTTTT.